The 25 T cell receptor beta chains reported below all come from one sample, sequenced in a study of cytotoxic CD8 clonotypes in ibrutinib-treated CLL. Clones were read by immunoSEQ multiplex PCR, and TCRdb kept only the in-frame ones, dropping some. The data show about 86,000 clones, with 85% to 90% seen just once and approximately 5.4% held by the top ten. Sequencing was performed on PBMCs, taken before ibrutinib treatment. These receptors were collected from a human donor with chronic lymphocytic leukemia.

The rearrangement links TRBV9 to TRBJ2-2; 14 bases line up with TRBD2. V dropped 3 bases and J dropped 4; count of bases not matched to a gene: 5. CDR3 length: 17 amino acids. Germline loops: CDR1 SGDLS, CDR2 YYNGEE. CDR3 loop: CASSGLAGGPRTGELFF. CDR3 nucleotides: TGTGCCAGCAGCGGACTAGCGGGAGGGCCGCGCACCGGGGAGCTGTTTTTT.

V gene TRBV28 combines with J gene TRBJ2-5; 14 bases map to TRBD2. The CDR3 length is 18 residues. Germline values: CDR1 MDHEN, CDR2 SYDVKM. The V gene end was trimmed by 5 bases and the J gene end by 0 bases; junction bases not matched to a gene: 8. In DNA form, the CDR3 reads TGTGCCAGCAGTCCTTGGACTAGCGGGAGGATATACCAAGAGACCCAGTACTTC. Its protein is CASSPWTSGRIYQETQYF.

The chain uses TRBV2 and TRBJ2-2; D is possibly TRBD1 (5 bases). The germline V and J ends were trimmed by 5 bases and 2 bases, with 12 bases remaining between them. This CDR3 is 15 amino acids long. The V gene's germline CDR1 is SNHLY and CDR2 FYNNEI. CDR3 nucleotides: TGTGCCAGCAGTAAGGGGCGCCCTAACACCGGGGAGCTGTTTTTT. It codes for CASSKGRPNTGELFF.

The rearrangement joins TRBV7-2 to TRBJ2-3, with 7 nucleotides matching TRBD2. Unmatched junction bases numbered 5, after V lost 4 bases and J lost 1 base. Germline CDR1 and CDR2: SGHTA and FQGNSA. This CDR3 spans 15 amino acids. This CDR3 is CASSSRGGGTDTQYF. The CDR3 bases are TGTGCCAGCAGCTCTCGCGGGGGAGGCACAGATACGCAGTATTTT.

In regard to this clone: No conserved phenylalanine or tryptophan ends this CDR3, so it is likely a read error. This sequence joins TRBV29-1 and TRBJ1-2; D ambiguous. The CDR3 is made up of 20 amino acids. Trimming took off 3 bases at V and 4 bases at J, with 33 bases between the two ends. Germline V gene data show CDR1 as SQVTM and CDR2 as ANQGSEA. The CDR3 region is CSVDGFSGSSSRFGAYGYTL. The CDR3 DNA reads TGCAGCGTTGATGGGTTCTCGGGATCGTCTTCACGATTCGGCGCCTATGGCTACACCTTA.

This chain connects TRBV19 to TRBJ1-4; D is undetermined. CDR1 is LNHDA, CDR2 SQIVND, per germline (reference sequence). There are 16 residues in the CDR3. Trimming left V 1 base short and J 7 bases short, with 16 bases between. CDR3 bases: TGTGCCAGTAGTATAGCTAGTGGGCAAGAGGGTGAAAAACTGTTTTTT. This gives the protein CASSIASGQEGEKLFF.

The chain carries TRBV12-5 and TRBJ1-5, with 11 bases fitting TRBD1. CDR3 length: 16 residues. V was clipped by 6 bases and J by 2 bases; unmatched bases: 6. The germline V gene encodes CDR1 LGHNT and CDR2 FRNRAP. The chain's CDR3 is CASGADRGPRNQPQHF. The CDR3 region has the DNA TGTGCTAGTGGCGCGGACAGGGGGCCTCGCAATCAGCCCCAGCATTTT.

This chain joins TRBV6-6 and TRBJ2-6; the D is unclear. CDR1 and CDR2 from the germline V gene are MNHNY and SVGAGI (reference sequence). The V end lost 2 bases, the J end lost 2 bases, and 1 base lay between the germline ends. This CDR3 comprises 13 residues. This CDR3 is CASSYTGANVLTF. Here the CDR3 DNA reads TGTGCCAGCAGTTACACTGGGGCCAACGTCCTGACTTTC.

V and J are TRBV18 and TRBJ1-3, with D unclear. V was pared by 10 bases and J by 4 bases, with 17 bases between. Germline loops: CDR1 KGHSH, CDR2 LQKENI. CDR3 size: 14 residues. CDR3 coding DNA: TGTGCCACCGTTTTTGGACCGTCCGGAAACACCATATATTTT. It codes for CATVFGPSGNTIYF.

This chain uses TRBV28 with TRBJ1-5, with 9 bases matching TRBD1. In germline, CDR1 is MDHEN, CDR2 SYDVKM. The CDR3 has 14 residues. The V and J ends lost 4 bases and 3 bases, in that order; junction bases with no gene match: 1. CDR3 residues: CASSWDRDNQPQHF. The CDR3 DNA reads TGTGCCAGCAGTTGGGACAGGGACAATCAGCCCCAGCATTTT.

The chain combines TRBV7-9 with TRBJ1-2; D ambiguous. Germline assignment: CDR1 SEHNR and CDR2 FQNEAQ (reference sequence). The V gene lost 3 bases and the J gene lost 2 bases, with 7 bases spanning the gap. The CDR3 runs 13 residues. In DNA form, the CDR3 reads TGTGCCAGCAGCTTGAGGGCAAACTATGGCTACACCTTC. It is translated as CASSLRANYGYTF.

This clone came up a few times. This sequence joins TRBV2 and TRBJ2-2; 11 bases map to TRBD2. The V gene end was trimmed by 6 bases and the J gene end by 2 bases; junction bases not matched to a gene: 11. The CDR3 totals 18 residues. Germline assignment: CDR1 SNHLY and CDR2 FYNNEI. The CDR3 spells CASSFGGLAGGNTGELFF. CDR3 coding DNA: TGTGCCAGCAGCTTCGGCGGGCTAGCGGGAGGAAACACCGGGGAGCTGTTTTTT.

The rearrangement uses TRBV12-5 and TRBJ2-1, with D uncertain. Trimming cost V 1 base and J 0 bases, with 10 bases left between them. Germline V gene lookup returns CDR1 LGHNT and CDR2 FRNRAP. The CDR3 sequence is 16 residues long. CDR3 coding DNA: TGTGCTAGTGGTTTGGCCCGACGGAGCTCCTACAATGAGCAGTTCTTC. It translates to CASGLARRSSYNEQFF.

The rearrangement links TRBV6-5 to TRBJ2-1, with 8 bases that match TRBD2. Germline CDR1 reads MNHEY; CDR2 reads SVGAGI. V lost 5 bases, J lost 6 bases, and 3 bases stayed unmatched. The CDR3 sequence is 13 residues long. The CDR3 bases are TGTGCCAGCAGTCCTAGCGGGCTCAATGAGCAGTTCTTC. This translates into CASSPSGLNEQFF.

Details on this clone: The identical CDR3 is also encoded by other nucleotide sequences in the sample. The chain joins TRBV20-1 to TRBJ1-1; D possibly corresponds to TRBD1 (5 bases). Trimming pared 6 bases from V and 3 bases from J, leaving 8 bases between. Per the germline V gene, CDR1 is DFQATT and CDR2 is SNEGSKA (reference sequence). The CDR3 has 11 amino acids. CDR3 protein: CSAGRYTEAFF. In DNA, the CDR3 is TGCAGTGCGGGACGGTACACTGAAGCTTTCTTT.

This sequence joins TRBV12-5 and TRBJ2-1, with a possible D match to TRBD1 (6 bases). The V end was cut by 6 bases, the J end by 2 bases, with 14 bases between. The V gene's germline CDR1 is LGHNT and CDR2 FRNRAP. The CDR3 is 15 residues long. CDR3 amino acids: CASGPTGHTYNEQFF. The DNA for the CDR3 is TGTGCTAGTGGGCCGACGGGACACACCTACAATGAGCAGTTCTTC.

The chain has TRBV5-6 and TRBJ2-3; TRBD2 agrees at 9 bases. The CDR3 loop spans 16 amino acids. The germline V gene encodes CDR1 SGHDT and CDR2 YYEEEE. Germline trimming cut 1 base from V and 4 bases from J; bases unmatched to any gene: 7. The CDR3 nucleotides are TGTGCCAGCAGCTTGCAGCGGGAGGTGATTTCAGATACGCAGTATTTT. This encodes CASSLQREVISDTQYF.

For the CDR3, the DNA is TGTGCCAGCAGCCGACCAAGCGGGAGGGATCGGGATACGCAGTATTTT. Its protein is CASSRPSGRDRDTQYF. The genes are TRBV5-4 and TRBJ2-3; 10 bases agree with TRBD2. CDR3 length equals 16 residues. Trimming removed 4 bases from V and 6 bases from J; junction bases left unmatched: 11. Germline V gives CDR1 SGHNT, CDR2 YYREEE (reference sequence).

This clone was counted once. The rearrangement links TRBV9 to TRBJ2-2; perhaps D is TRBD1 or TRBD2 (5 bases each). CDR1 is SGDLS and CDR2 is YYNGEE in the germline V gene. V was cut by 2 bases and J by 5 bases, with 10 bases left in between. This CDR3 comprises 14 residues. This CDR3 is CASSVTGPTGELFF. CDR3 DNA sequence: TGTGCCAGCAGCGTTACGGGACCTACCGGGGAGCTGTTTTTT.

The chain employs TRBV19 and TRBJ1-2; 11 bases fit TRBD1. From germline, CDR1 is LNHDA and CDR2 SQIVND (reference sequence). The CDR3 is 17 amino acids. Losses at the gene ends were 0 bases for V and 3 bases for J; bases not matched to a gene: 6. CDR3 DNA: TGTGCCAGTAGTATAGACGCCTGGACAGGGGGCGACTATGGCTACACCTTC. Its protein product is CASSIDAWTGGDYGYTF. The whole variable domain, filled in from reference TRBV19 and TRBJ1-2, reads DGGITQSPKYLFRKEGQNVTLSCEQNLNHDAMYWYRQDPGQGLRLIYYSQIVNDFQKGDIAEGYSVSREKKESFPLTVTSAQKNPTAFYLCASSIDAWTGGDYGYTFGSGTRLTVV.

This clone has more than one count but fewer than ten. The same CDR3 can be traced to other DNA sequences in this sample. V and J are TRBV6-6 and TRBJ2-3, with a weak D call TRBD1 (5 bases). CDR1 and CDR2 from the germline V gene are MNHNY and SVGAGI (reference sequence). CDR3 length: 14 amino acids. V was shortened by 2 bases and J by 4 bases, with 10 bases between the two germline ends. CDR3 nucleotides: TGTGCCAGCAGTTACGTCCAGGGCGCAGATACGCAGTATTTT. It codes for CASSYVQGADTQYF.

The genes are TRBV5-5 and TRBJ1-1; D ambiguous. Germline loops: CDR1 SGHKS, CDR2 YYEKEE (reference sequence). V lost 4 bases and J 1 base, leaving 8 bases between the germline ends. The CDR3 covers 13 residues. CDR3 region: CASSRPQNTEAFF. CDR3 nucleotides: TGTGCCAGCAGCCGCCCCCAGAACACTGAAGCTTTCTTT. Looking up the rest from reference TRBV5-5 and TRBJ1-1 gives the full variable domain: DAGVTQSPTHLIKTRGQQVTLRCSPISGHKSVSWYQQVLGQGPQFIFQYYEKEERGRGNFPDRFSARQFPNYSSELNVNALLLGDSALYLCASSRPQNTEAFFGQGTRLTVV.

DNA for the CDR3: TGTGCCAGCAAACAATTGGACAGGGCGGCCGAGCAGTACTTC. Its protein is CASKQLDRAAEQYF. The chain carries TRBV28 and TRBJ2-7, with 8 bases identical to TRBD1. The V and J ends lost 7 bases and 6 bases, in that order; junction bases with no gene match: 11. This CDR3 spans 14 amino acids. The V gene's germline CDR1 is MDHEN and CDR2 SYDVKM.

The chain has TRBV10-3 and TRBJ2-7; 10 bases align to TRBD1. The CDR3 is 16 amino acids. Germline V gene sequence: CDR1 ENHRY, CDR2 SYGVKD. V was pared by 3 bases and J by 3 bases, with 8 bases of the junction left unmatched. Here the CDR3 DNA reads TGTGCCATCAGTGATCACCGGGACAGGGGATACTACGAGCAGTACTTC. Protein: CAISDHRDRGYYEQYF.

The chain carries TRBV18 and TRBJ2-2, with D hard to call. This CDR3 is 17 amino acids long. Trimming shortened V by 1 base and J by 4 bases, and 16 bases separated the two germline ends. CDR1 KGHSH and CDR2 LQKENI come from the germline V gene. This CDR3 reads CASSPLDSPRGTGELFF. The CDR3 DNA reads TGTGCCAGCTCACCACTAGACTCCCCGCGTGGCACCGGGGAGCTGTTTTTT.